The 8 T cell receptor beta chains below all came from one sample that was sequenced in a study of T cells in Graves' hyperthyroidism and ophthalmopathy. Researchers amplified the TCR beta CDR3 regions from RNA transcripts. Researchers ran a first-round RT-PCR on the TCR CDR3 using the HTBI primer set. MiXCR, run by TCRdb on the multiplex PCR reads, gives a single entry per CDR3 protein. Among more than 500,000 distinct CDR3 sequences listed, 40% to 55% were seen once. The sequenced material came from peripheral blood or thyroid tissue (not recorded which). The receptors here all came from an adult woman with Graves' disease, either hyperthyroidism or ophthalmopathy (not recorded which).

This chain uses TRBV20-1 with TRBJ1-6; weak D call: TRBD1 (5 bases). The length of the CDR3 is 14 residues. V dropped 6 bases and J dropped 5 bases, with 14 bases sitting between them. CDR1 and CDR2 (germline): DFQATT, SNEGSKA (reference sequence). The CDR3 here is CSAAKGINNSPLHF. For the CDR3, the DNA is TGCAGTGCGGCGAAGGGGATTAATAATTCACCCCTCCACTTT.

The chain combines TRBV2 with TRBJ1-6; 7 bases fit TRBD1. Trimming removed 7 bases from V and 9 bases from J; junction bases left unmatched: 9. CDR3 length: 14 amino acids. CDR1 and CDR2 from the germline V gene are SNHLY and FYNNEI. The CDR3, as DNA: TGTGCCAGCAAAGAGGGGGCGCATAGTTCACCCCTCCACTTT. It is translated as CASKEGAHSSPLHF.

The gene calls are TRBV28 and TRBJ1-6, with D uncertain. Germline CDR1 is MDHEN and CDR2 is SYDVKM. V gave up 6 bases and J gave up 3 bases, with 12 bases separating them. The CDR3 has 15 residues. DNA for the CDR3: TGTGCCAGCAGCCCCAGGCAGTACTATAATTCACCCCTCCACTTT. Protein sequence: CASSPRQYYNSPLHF.

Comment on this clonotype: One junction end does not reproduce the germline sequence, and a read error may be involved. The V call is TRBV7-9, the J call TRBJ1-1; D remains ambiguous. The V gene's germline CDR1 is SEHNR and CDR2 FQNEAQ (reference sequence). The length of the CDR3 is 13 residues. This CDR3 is CASSLEVWYEALF. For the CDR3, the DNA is TGTGCCAGCAGCTTGGAGGTCTGGTATGAAGCTCTCTTT. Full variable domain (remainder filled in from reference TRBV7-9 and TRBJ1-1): DTGVSQNPRHKITKRGQNVTFRCDPISEHNRLYWYRQTLGQGPEFLTYFQNEAQLEKSRLLSDRFSAERPKGSFSTLEIQRTEQGDSAMYLCASSLEVWYEALFGQGTRLTVV.

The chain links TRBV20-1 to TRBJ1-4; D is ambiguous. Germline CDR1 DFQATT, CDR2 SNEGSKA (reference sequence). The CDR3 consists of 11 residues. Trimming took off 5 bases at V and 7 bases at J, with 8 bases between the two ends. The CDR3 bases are TGCAGTGCTTATCGGACTGAAAAACTGTTTTTT. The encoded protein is CSAYRTEKLFF.

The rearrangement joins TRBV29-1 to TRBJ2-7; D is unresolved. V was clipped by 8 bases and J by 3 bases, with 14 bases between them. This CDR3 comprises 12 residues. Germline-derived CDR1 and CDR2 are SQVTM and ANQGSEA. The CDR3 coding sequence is TGCAGCAGATCCTCCTGGGACTACGAGCAGTACTTC. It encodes CSRSSWDYEQYF.

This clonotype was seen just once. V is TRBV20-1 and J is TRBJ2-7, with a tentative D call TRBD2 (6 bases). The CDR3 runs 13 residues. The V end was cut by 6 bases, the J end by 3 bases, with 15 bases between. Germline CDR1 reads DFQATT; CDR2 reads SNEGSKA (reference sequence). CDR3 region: CSARDFADYEQYF. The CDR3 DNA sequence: TGCAGTGCGCGGGACTTCGCTGACTACGAGCAGTACTTC.

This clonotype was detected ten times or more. CDR3 nucleotide sequence: TGTGCCAGCAGCCGGAAAGAAATTCCAAATTCACCCCTCCACTTT. Translating it yields CASSRKEIPNSPLHF. The V call is TRBV7-8, the J call TRBJ1-6; no clear D. Germline loops: CDR1 SGHVS, CDR2 FQNEAQ. The CDR3 contains 15 residues. V was clipped by 5 bases and J by 7 bases, with 15 bases between them.